Given below is one TCR beta chain in context. The antigen is not known. These data come from a study of molecular identifiers for immune sequencing clone quantification. Naive CD8 T cells underwent sorting with the CD8+CD4-CCR7+CD45RA+ definition. This CDR3 is built from 13 residues. The germline CDR1 and CDR2 sequences are MDHEN and SYDVKM. V shed 6 bases and J shed 12 bases, with 18 bases lying between them. TCR libraries were built in bulk with a published protocol and specific TCR primers. TCRdb reanalysed the PCR reads using MiXCR and keeps one entry per CDR3 protein. The table lists over 300,000 distinct CDR3 sequences, roughly a quarter of them singletons. Study-level points and caveats: Over 98% of effector molecules, but under 1% in naive cells, were held by clones with more than 20 RNA copies.

Sequencing used naive CD8+ T cells from blood, with Jurkat cell RNA spiked in. Noted subset: FACS-sorted CD8+CD4-CCR7+CD45RA+ naive T cells. This TCR was recovered from a human donor in good health. Some libraries in this study had Jurkat cell RNA spiked in. The V and J genes are TRBV28 and TRBJ2-1, with a weak D call TRBD2 (6 bases). CDR3 nucleotide sequence: TGTGCCAGCAGCACCGGGGGAGCGCAGGGGCAGTTCTTC. Translated: CASSTGGAQGQFF.